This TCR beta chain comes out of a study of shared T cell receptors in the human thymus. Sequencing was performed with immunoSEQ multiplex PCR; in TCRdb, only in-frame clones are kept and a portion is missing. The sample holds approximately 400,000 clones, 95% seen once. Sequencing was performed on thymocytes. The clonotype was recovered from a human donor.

Written as DNA, the CDR3 is TGTGCCAGCATCCGCATCCCGGGACTAGCGCAATCCTACAATGAGCAGTTCTTC. It is translated as CASIRIPGLAQSYNEQFF. The chain has TRBV7-2 and TRBJ2-1; 10 positions agree with TRBD2. J lost 1 base, V lost 7 bases, and 13 bases had no gene match. Germline V gene data show CDR1 as SGHTA and CDR2 as FQGNSA. The CDR3 runs to 18 residues.